A selection of T cell receptor beta chains follows, all from one sample in a study of blood T cells in healthy people across ages. TCRdb processed the 5' RACE reads anew with MiXCR; each CDR3 protein has one entry. In the table there are about a million distinct CDR3 sequences, more than 30% of which are singletons. The source material was blood. These receptors were collected from a man aged 18 to 35 in good health. Each CDR3 is given with its conserved first and last residue. D genes are given only for firm matches. The size of a clone is reported for some rows only, either as once, few or many, or as a class for expanded clones.

. | TRBJ2-3 | TRBV6-2/TRBV6-3 | few | CASSPPGVASTDTQYF | TGTGCCAGCAGCCCCCCGGGGGTTGCAAGCACAGATACGCAGTATTTT
. | TRBJ1-5 | TRBV21-1 | . | CAGDGVGNQPQHF | TGTGCCGGGGACGGGGTGGGCAATCAGCCCCAGCATTTT
. | TRBJ1-1 | TRBV2 | few | CASTGGGPLNTEAFF | TGTGCCAGCACCGGGGGGGGACCTCTGAACACTGAAGCTTTCTTT
. | TRBJ2-5 | TRBV4-3 | few | CASSPGGLLQETQYF | TGCGCCAGCAGCCCGGGCGGGCTCCTACAAGAGACCCAGTACTTC
TRBD1 | TRBJ1-2 | TRBV7-9 | . | CASSEGTGPNYGYTF | TGTGCCAGCAGCGAAGGGACAGGGCCAAACTATGGCTACACCTTC
. | TRBJ1-5 | TRBV24-1 | . | CATSSSANQPQHF | TGTGCCACCAGTAGTTCGGCGAATCAGCCCCAGCATTTT
TRBD2 | TRBJ2-1 | TRBV7-2 | . | CAGSPGRAGQNNEQFF | TGTGCCGGCAGCCCAGGACGAGCGGGGCAAAACAATGAGCAGTTCTTC
. | TRBJ1-5 | TRBV4-2 | few | CASSQDREFQPQHF | TGTGCCAGCAGCCAAGACAGGGAATTTCAGCCCCAGCATTTT
. | TRBJ2-1 | TRBV5-6 | few | CASSGLRSSYNEQFF | TGTGCCAGCAGCGGCTTGCGGTCGTCCTACAATGAGCAGTTCTTC
. | TRBJ1-1 | TRBV4-1 | . | CASSQEGRAGTEAFF | TGCGCCAGCAGCCAAGAGGGCAGGGCAGGCACTGAAGCTTTCTTT
TRBD2 | TRBJ2-3 | TRBV9 | . | CASSVVLAGASTDTQYF | TGTGCCAGCAGCGTAGTTCTAGCGGGGGCCTCCACAGATACGCAGTATTTT
. | TRBJ2-3 | TRBV7-9 | once | CASSQTTSGPLDTQDF | TGTGCCAGCAGCCAAACGACGAGCGGACCACTGGATACGCAGGATTTT
. | TRBJ1-3 | TRBV7-2 | . | CASSPPRNTVYF | TGTGCCAGCAGCCCACCGCGTAACACCGTATATTTT
TRBD1 | TRBJ1-2 | TRBV4-2 | many | CASSQVTGESYGYTF | TGTGCCAGCAGCCAAGTGACAGGGGAGTCCTATGGCTACACCTTC
TRBD1 | TRBJ2-5 | TRBV4-3 | . | CASSQDSRGTWEQYF | TGCGCCAGCAGCCAAGACAGCAGGGGGACCTGGGAGCAGTACTTC
. | TRBJ2-3 | TRBV3-1 | few | CASSPNGGRLDTQYF | TGTGCCAGCAGCCCCAACGGGGGCCGTTTAGATACGCAGTATTTT
. | TRBJ1-1 | TRBV6-6 | many | CASSYDGQRPEAFF | TGTGCCAGCAGTTATGACGGACAACGCCCTGAAGCTTTCTTT
. | TRBJ1-2 | TRBV7-9 | few | CASSLLVAGLYGYTF | TGTGCCAGCAGCTTGCTTGTAGCCGGTCTTTATGGCTACACCTTC
TRBD1 | TRBJ1-2 | TRBV5-6 | . | CASSSRGQGDYGYTF | TGTGCCAGCAGCTCAAGGGGACAGGGAGACTATGGCTACACCTTC
. | TRBJ2-7 | TRBV4-1 | few | CASSQAQESSYEQYF | TGCGCCAGCAGCCAGGCGCAAGAGAGCTCCTACGAGCAGTACTTC
. | TRBJ1-2 | TRBV20-1 | few | CSAREGRGFYTF | TGCAGTGCTAGAGAAGGCAGGGGATTCTACACCTTC
. | TRBJ1-5 | TRBV6-2/TRBV6-3 | few | CASNGGASNQPQHF | TGTGCCAGCAACGGCGGTGCTAGCAATCAGCCCCAGCATTTT
. | TRBJ2-3 | TRBV4-2 | . | CASSQVMSLTDTQYF | TGTGCCAGCAGCCAAGTCATGTCCCTCACAGATACGCAGTATTTT
. | TRBJ1-2 | TRBV12-3/TRBV12-4 | . | CASSVQVRYGYTF | TGTGCCAGCAGTGTTCAGGTTCGGTATGGCTACACCTTC
. | TRBJ2-7 | TRBV11-2 | . | CASSLVPQGSYEQYF | TGTGCCAGCAGCTTAGTCCCGCAGGGGTCCTACGAGCAGTACTTC
. | TRBJ1-1 | TRBV12-3/TRBV12-4 | . | CASSPTGQINTEAFF | TGTGCCAGCAGCCCAACAGGACAGATTAACACTGAAGCTTTCTTT
. | TRBJ1-2 | TRBV7-2 | few | CASSPPGQGPYGYTF | TGTGCCAGCAGCCCCCCGGGACAAGGTCCTTATGGCTACACCTTC
. | TRBJ1-2 | TRBV20-1 | . | CSAPLPGLEGYTF | TGCAGTGCCCCCCTCCCCGGCCTTGAGGGCTACACCTTC
. | TRBJ2-3 | TRBV5-5 | . | CASSFAGDRTDTQYF | TGTGCCAGCAGCTTTGCAGGGGACCGCACAGATACGCAGTATTTT
. | TRBJ1-1 | TRBV11-3 | many | CASSLDNTEAFF | TGTGCCAGCAGCTTAGATAACACTGAAGCTTTCTTT
TRBD1 | TRBJ1-1 | TRBV28 | . | CASSLRGQGRERNTEAFF | TGTGCCAGCAGTTTAAGGGGACAGGGAAGGGAGCGGAACACTGAAGCTTTCTTT
TRBD1 | TRBJ2-1 | TRBV29-1 | . | CSVDVGTAYNEQFF | TGCAGCGTTGATGTTGGGACAGCCTACAATGAGCAGTTCTTC
. | TRBJ2-3 | TRBV11-2 | . | CASSLTAGTTDTQYF | TGTGCCAGCAGCTTAACGGCAGGGACCACAGATACGCAGTATTTT
. | TRBJ2-5 | TRBV24-1 | . | CATSDVHNNEQYF | TGTGCCACCAGTGACGTTCACAACAATGAGCAGTACTTC
. | TRBJ2-7 | TRBV4-1 | few | CASSPSFRETYEQYF | TGCGCCAGCAGCCCCTCGTTCAGGGAGACCTACGAGCAGTACTTC
TRBD1 | TRBJ1-2 | TRBV3-1 | few | CASSPPGTDYGYTF | TGTGCCAGCAGCCCGCCGGGGACAGATTATGGCTACACCTTC
. | TRBJ1-2 | TRBV5-5 | few | CASGYLESTVNGYTF | TGTGCCAGCGGCTACCTCGAGTCCACCGTCAATGGCTACACCTTC
TRBD1 | TRBJ1-2 | TRBV4-3 | . | CASSLPVPGQGASTYGYTF | TGCGCCAGCAGCCTCCCTGTCCCGGGACAGGGCGCCTCGACCTATGGCTACACCTTC
TRBD1 | TRBJ2-1 | TRBV11-1 | few | CASSSDRDNEQFF | TGTGCCAGCAGCTCCGACAGGGACAATGAGCAGTTCTTC
TRBD2 | TRBJ2-1 | TRBV20-1 | few | CSAGAGTSGFHEQFF | TGCAGTGCTGGAGCCGGGACTAGCGGGTTCCATGAGCAGTTCTTC
. | TRBJ1-1 | TRBV4-1 | . | CASSQGRGGDKNTEAFF | TGCGCCAGCAGCCAAGGTAGGGGAGGGGATAAGAACACTGAAGCTTTCTTT
. | TRBJ1-1 | TRBV14 | few | CASSQGRGPTEAFF | TGTGCCAGCAGCCAAGGTAGGGGACCCACTGAAGCTTTCTTT
. | TRBJ2-1 | TRBV6-2/TRBV6-3 | few | CASSPGWGVNEQFF | TGTGCCAGCAGCCCGGGGTGGGGGGTCAATGAGCAGTTCTTC
. | TRBJ2-1 | TRBV9 | . | CASSYPLGGGVDSNEQFF | TGTGCCAGCAGCTACCCGCTTGGGGGCGGAGTGGATTCCAATGAGCAGTTCTTC
TRBD2 | TRBJ2-1 | TRBV6-6 | few | CASSPFAGGPENEQFF | TGTGCCAGCAGTCCATTCGCGGGGGGCCCCGAGAATGAGCAGTTCTTC
. | TRBJ2-7 | TRBV25-1 | . | CASSPFGREQYF | TGTGCCAGCAGTCCCTTTGGGCGCGAGCAGTACTTC
. | TRBJ1-2 | TRBV24-1 | . | CATSDQDSNYGYTF | TGTGCCACCAGTGATCAGGATTCTAACTATGGCTACACCTTC
. | TRBJ1-1 | TRBV6-1 | few | CASHALPYTEAFF | TGTGCCAGCCACGCCCTTCCCTACACTGAAGCTTTCTTT
TRBD1 | TRBJ1-2 | TRBV5-5 | . | CAGSPRGGQGTGYTF | TGTGCCGGCAGCCCGAGGGGGGGACAGGGGACTGGCTACACCTTC
TRBD1 | TRBJ2-5 | TRBV5-1 | . | CASSFGRGILGQGRNEQYF | TGCGCCAGCAGCTTTGGACGGGGAATCCTGGGACAGGGGAGAAATGAGCAGTACTTC
. | TRBJ2-1 | TRBV4-3 | few | CASSQRDRHNEQFF | TGCGCCAGCAGCCAGCGGGACAGACACAATGAGCAGTTCTTC
. | TRBJ2-5 | TRBV4-1 | few | CASSLTGTLEETQYF | TGCGCCAGCAGCCTAACCGGGACACTGGAAGAGACCCAGTACTTC
TRBD1 | TRBJ2-3 | TRBV18 | . | CASSPTTGVASYF | TGTGCCAGCTCACCAACGACAGGGGTAGCTTCGTATTTT
. | TRBJ2-1 | TRBV20-1 | few | CSALVRGFYNEQFF | TGCAGTGCTCTAGTCAGGGGATTCTACAATGAGCAGTTCTTC
. | TRBJ2-1 | TRBV9 | . | CASSVDGIGTGEQFF | TGTGCCAGCAGCGTAGATGGAATAGGGACGGGTGAGCAGTTCTTC